This TCR beta chain was obtained from a study of blood T cell repertoires in COVID-19. In the study overall: Donors in the United States, Italy and Spain gave samples during acute or convalescent COVID-19. The analysed material was cDNA or gDNA that came from T cells, B-cell-depleted T cells, or PBMCs.

Under the authors' procedure: Cell counts per sample came from amplifying reference gene primers. Assay: immunoSEQ multiplex PCR; the TCRdb copy retains only in-frame clones and omits some. That table supplies the V and J calls and clone size; D and trimming were determined from the DNA. The sample consists of about 11,000 clones, about 90% of them appearing once. Germline CDR1 reads MNHEY; CDR2 reads SMNVEV (reference sequence). The CDR3 contains 15 residues. V lost 2 bases to trimming and J lost 3 bases, with 11 bases between them. The sequencing sample was made of peripheral blood. J is TRBJ1-5 and V is TRBV27, with D possibly matching TRBD1 (6 bases). The source is a human donor in a cohort sampled during active COVID-19. CDR3 DNA sequence: TGTGCCAGCAGTTTAGCCAGGGGCCCCAATCAGCCCCAGCATTTT. Its protein is CASSLARGPNQPQHF.